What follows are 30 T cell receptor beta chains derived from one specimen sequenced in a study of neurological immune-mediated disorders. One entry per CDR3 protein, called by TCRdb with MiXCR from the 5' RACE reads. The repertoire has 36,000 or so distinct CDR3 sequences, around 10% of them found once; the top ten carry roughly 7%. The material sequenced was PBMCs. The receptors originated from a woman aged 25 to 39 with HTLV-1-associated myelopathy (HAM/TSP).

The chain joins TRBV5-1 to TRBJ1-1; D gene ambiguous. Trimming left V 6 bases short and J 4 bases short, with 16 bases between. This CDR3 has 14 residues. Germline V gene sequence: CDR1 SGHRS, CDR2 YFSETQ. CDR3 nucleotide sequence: TGCGCCAGCAACGTTGGCAAGGCGGGCACTGAAGCTTTCTTT. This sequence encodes CASNVGKAGTEAFF.

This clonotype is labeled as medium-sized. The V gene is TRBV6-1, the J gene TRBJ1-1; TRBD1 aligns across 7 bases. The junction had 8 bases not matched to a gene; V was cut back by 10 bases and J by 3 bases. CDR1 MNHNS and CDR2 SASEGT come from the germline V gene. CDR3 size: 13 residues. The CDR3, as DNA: TGTGCCACCGCCCAGGGGGAGCACACTGAAGCTTTCTTT. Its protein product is CATAQGEHTEAFF.

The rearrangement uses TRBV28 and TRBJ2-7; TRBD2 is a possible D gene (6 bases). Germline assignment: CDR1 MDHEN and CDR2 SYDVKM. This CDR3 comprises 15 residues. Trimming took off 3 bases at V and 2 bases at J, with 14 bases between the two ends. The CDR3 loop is CASSFLTSRTYEQYF. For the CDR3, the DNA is TGTGCCAGCAGTTTCCTTACTAGCAGAACCTACGAGCAGTACTTC.

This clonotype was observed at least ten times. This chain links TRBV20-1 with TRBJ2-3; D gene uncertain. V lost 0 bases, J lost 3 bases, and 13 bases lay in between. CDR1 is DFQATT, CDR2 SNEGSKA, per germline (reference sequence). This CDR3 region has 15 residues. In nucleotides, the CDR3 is TGCAGTGCTAGAGATCGGGTTCTTGGTACAGATACGCAGTATTTT. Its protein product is CSARDRVLGTDTQYF.

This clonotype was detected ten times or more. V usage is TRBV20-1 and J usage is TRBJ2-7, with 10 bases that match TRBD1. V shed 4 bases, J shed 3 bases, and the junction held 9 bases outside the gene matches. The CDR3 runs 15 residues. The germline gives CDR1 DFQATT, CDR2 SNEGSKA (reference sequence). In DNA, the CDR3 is TGCAGTGCTAACCGGGACAGGGGTGCGGGCTACGAGCAGTACTTC. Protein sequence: CSANRDRGAGYEQYF.

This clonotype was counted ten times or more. CDR3 sequence (DNA): TGCAGTGCTAGACTAGCGGGGGGAATAGATACGCAGTATTTT. Protein product: CSARLAGGIDTQYF. V and J are TRBV20-1 and TRBJ2-3, with 11 bases lining up with TRBD2. Germline loops: CDR1 DFQATT, CDR2 SNEGSKA (reference sequence). V was clipped by 2 bases and J by 5 bases; unmatched bases: 3. The CDR3 runs 14 residues.

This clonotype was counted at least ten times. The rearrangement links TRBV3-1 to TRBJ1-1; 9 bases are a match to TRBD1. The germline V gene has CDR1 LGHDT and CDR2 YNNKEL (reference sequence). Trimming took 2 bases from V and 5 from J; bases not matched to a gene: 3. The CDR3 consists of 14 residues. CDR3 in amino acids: CASSQNDRGTEAFF. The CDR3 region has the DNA TGTGCCAGCAGCCAAAATGACAGGGGGACTGAAGCTTTCTTT. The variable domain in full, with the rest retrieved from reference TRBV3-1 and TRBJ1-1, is DTAVSQTPKYLVTQMGNDKSIKCEQNLGHDTMYWYKQDSKKFLKIMFSYNNKELIINETVPNRFSPKSPDKAHLNLHINSLELGDSAVYFCASSQNDRGTEAFFGQGTRLTVV.

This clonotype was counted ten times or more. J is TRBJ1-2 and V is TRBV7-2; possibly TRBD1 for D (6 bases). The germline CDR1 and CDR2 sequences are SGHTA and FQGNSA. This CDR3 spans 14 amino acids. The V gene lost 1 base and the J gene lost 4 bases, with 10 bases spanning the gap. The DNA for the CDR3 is TGTGCCAGCAGCTTAGACTCAGGGGCCTATGGCTACACCTTC. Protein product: CASSLDSGAYGYTF.

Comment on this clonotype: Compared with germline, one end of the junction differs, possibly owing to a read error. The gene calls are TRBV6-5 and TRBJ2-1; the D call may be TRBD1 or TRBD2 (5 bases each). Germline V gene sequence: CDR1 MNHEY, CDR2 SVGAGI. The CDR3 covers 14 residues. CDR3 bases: TGTTCCAGCAGTTCCGGTACCGGGACCCCCTTGGCGTTCTTC. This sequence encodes CSSSSGTGTPLAFF.

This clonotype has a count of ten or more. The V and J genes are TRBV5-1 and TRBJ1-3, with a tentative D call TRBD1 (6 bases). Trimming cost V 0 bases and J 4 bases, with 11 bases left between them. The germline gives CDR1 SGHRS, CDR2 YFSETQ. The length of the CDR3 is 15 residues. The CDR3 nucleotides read TGCGCCAGCAGCTTGGACACAGGGACCGGAAACACCATATATTTT. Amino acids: CASSLDTGTGNTIYF.

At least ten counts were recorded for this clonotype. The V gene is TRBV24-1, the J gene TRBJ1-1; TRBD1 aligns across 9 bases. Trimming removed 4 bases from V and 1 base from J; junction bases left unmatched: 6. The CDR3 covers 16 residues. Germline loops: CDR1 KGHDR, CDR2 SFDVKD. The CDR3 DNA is TGTGCCACCAGTGACATTACAGGGGGCGGGAACACTGAAGCTTTCTTT. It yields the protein CATSDITGGGNTEAFF.

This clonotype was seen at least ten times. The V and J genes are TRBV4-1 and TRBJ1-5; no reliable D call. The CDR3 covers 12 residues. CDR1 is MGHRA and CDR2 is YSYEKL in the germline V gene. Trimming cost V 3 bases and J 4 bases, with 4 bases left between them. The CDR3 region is CASSQGNQPQHF. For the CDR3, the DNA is TGCGCCAGCAGCCAGGGGAATCAGCCCCAGCATTTT.

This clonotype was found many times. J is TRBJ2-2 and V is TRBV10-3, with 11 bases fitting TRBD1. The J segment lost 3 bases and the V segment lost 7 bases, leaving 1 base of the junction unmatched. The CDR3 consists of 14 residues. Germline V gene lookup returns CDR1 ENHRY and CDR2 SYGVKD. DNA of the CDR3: TGTGCCATCAAGGGACAGGGGGACACCGGGGAGCTGTTTTTT. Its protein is CAIKGQGDTGELFF.

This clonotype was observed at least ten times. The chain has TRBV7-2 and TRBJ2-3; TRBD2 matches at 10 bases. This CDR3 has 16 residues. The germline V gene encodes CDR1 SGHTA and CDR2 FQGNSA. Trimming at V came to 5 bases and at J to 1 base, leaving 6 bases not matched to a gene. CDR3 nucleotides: TGTGCCAGCAGCGGCAGGACTAGCGGAGGCACAGATACGCAGTATTTT. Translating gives CASSGRTSGGTDTQYF.

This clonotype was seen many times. The CDR3 protein is CASSLGLDRHGYTF. Here the CDR3 DNA reads TGTGCCAGCAGTTTGGGGTTGGACAGGCATGGCTACACCTTC. The V and J genes are TRBV12-3 or TRBV12-4 and TRBJ1-2; TRBD1 aligns across 7 bases. With V trimmed by 3 bases and J by 6 bases, 7 bases remained unmatched. The CDR3 is 14 amino acids.

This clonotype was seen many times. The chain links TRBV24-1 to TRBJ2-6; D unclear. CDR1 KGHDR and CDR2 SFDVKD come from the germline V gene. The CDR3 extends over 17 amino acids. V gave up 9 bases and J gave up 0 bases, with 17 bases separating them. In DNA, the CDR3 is TGTGCCACCCAGCCCAGAGATACCTTCTCTGGGGCCAACGTCCTGACTTTC. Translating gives CATQPRDTFSGANVLTF.

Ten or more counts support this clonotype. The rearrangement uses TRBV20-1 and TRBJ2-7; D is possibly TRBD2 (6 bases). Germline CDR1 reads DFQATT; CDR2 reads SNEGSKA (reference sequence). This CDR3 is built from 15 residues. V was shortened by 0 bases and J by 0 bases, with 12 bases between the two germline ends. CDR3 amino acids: CSARDPRGNSYEQYF. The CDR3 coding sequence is TGCAGTGCTAGAGATCCCCGGGGGAACTCCTACGAGCAGTACTTC.

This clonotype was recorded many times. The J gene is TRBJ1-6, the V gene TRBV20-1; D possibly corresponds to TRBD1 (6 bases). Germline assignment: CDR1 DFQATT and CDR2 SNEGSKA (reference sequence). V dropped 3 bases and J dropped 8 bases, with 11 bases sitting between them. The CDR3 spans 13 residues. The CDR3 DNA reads TGCAGTGCTAGGGACAGCGATGATTCACCCCTCCACTTT. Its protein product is CSARDSDDSPLHF.

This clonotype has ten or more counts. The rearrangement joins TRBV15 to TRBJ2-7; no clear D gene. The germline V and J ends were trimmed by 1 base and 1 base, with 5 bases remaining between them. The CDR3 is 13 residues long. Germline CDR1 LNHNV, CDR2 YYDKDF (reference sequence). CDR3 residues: CATSRGLSYEQYF. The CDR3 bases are TGTGCCACCAGCAGAGGGCTTTCCTACGAGCAGTACTTC.

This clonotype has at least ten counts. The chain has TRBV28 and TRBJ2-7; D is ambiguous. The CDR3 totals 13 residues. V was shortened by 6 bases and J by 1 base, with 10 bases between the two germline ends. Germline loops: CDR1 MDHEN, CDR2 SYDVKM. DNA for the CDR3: TGTGCCAGCAGCCTGCCCCCTTCCTACGAGCAGTACTTC. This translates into CASSLPPSYEQYF.

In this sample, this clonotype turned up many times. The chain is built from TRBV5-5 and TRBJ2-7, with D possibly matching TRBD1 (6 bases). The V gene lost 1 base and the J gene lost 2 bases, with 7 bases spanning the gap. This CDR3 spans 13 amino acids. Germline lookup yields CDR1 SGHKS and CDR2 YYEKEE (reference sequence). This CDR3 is CASSLTGTYEQYF. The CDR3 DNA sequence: TGTGCCAGCAGCTTGACAGGGACCTACGAGCAGTACTTC.

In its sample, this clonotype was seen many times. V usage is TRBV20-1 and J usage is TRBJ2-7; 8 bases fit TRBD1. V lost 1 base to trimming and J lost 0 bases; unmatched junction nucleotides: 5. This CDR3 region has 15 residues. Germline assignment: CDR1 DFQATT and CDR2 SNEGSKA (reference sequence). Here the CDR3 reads CSARARTGSSYEQYF. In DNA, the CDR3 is TGCAGTGCTAGAGCTCGGACAGGGAGCTCCTACGAGCAGTACTTC.

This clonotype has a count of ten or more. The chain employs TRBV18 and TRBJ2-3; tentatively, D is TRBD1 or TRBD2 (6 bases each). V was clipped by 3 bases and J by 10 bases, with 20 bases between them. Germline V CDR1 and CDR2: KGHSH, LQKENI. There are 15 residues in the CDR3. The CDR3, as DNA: TGTGCCAGCTCACCGGAACGGGGGCCCCCCCCGGCGCAGTATTTT. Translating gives CASSPERGPPPAQYF.

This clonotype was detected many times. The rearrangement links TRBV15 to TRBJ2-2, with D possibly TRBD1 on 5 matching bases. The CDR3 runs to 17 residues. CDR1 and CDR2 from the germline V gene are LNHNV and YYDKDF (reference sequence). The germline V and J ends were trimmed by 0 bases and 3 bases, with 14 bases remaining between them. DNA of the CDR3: TGTGCCACCAGCAGAGATTTTTTCTGGGGCTACACCGGGGAGCTGTTTTTT. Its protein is CATSRDFFWGYTGELFF.

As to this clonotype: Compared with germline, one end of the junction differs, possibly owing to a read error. CDR3 sequence reads: CASSQDVGGQEYNKQFF. For the CDR3, the DNA is TGTGCCAGCAGCCAAGACGTCGGGGGACAGGAGTACAATAAGCAGTTCTTC. The chain links TRBV4-2 to TRBJ2-1; TRBD1 matches at 8 bases. The germline CDR1 and CDR2 sequences are LGHNA and YNFKEQ. The CDR3 totals 17 residues.

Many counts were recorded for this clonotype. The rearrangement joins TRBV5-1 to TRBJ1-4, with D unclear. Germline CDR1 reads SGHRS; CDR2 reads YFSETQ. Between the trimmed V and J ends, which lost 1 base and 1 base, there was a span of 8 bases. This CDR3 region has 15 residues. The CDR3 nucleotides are TGCGCCAGCAGCTTGTTCCCGGGAACTAATGAAAAACTGTTTTTT. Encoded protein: CASSLFPGTNEKLFF.

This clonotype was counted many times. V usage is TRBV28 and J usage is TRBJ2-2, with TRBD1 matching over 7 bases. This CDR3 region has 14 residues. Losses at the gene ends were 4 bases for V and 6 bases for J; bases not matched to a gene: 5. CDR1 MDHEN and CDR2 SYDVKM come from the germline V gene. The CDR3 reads CASSWRTGAGELFF. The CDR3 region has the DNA TGTGCCAGCAGTTGGAGGACAGGAGCCGGGGAGCTGTTTTTT.

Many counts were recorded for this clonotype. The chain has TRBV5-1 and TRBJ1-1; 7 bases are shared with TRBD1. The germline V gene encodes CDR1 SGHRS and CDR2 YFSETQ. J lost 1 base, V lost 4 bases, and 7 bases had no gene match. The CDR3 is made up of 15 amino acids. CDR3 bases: TGCGCCAGCAGCCCCAAGACAGGGCAGAACACTGAAGCTTTCTTT. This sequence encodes CASSPKTGQNTEAFF. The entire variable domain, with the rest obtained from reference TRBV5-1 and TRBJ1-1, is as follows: KAGVTQTPRYLIKTRGQQVTLSCSPISGHRSVSWYQQTPGQGLQFLFEYFSETQRNKGNFPGRFSGRQFSNSRSEMNVSTLELGDSALYLCASSPKTGQNTEAFFGQGTRLTVV.

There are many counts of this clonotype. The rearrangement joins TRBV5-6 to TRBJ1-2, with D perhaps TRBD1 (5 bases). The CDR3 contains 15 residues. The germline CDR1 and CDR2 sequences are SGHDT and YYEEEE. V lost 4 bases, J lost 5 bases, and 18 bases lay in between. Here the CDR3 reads CASSDVRVSGYGYTF. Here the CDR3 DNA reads TGTGCCAGCAGCGACGTCAGGGTATCGGGGTATGGCTACACCTTC.

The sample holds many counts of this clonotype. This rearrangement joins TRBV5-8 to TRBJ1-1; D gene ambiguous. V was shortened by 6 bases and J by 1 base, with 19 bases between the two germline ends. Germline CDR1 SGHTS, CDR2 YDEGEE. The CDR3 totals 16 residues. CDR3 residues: CASNLLENHRNTEAFF. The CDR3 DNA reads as TGTGCCAGCAACTTACTCGAAAATCACAGGAACACTGAAGCTTTCTTT.